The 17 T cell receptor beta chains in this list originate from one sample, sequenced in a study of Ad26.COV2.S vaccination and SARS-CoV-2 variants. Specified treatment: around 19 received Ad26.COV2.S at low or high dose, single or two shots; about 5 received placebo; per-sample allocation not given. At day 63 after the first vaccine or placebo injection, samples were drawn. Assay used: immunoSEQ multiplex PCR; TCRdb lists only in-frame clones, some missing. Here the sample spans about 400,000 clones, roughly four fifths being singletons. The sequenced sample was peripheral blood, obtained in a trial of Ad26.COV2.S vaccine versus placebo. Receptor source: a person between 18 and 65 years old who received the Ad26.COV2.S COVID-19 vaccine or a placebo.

The CDR3 nucleotides read TGTGCCAGCAGCTTGGAGGCCAGGGGGCGTATTGATGGCTACACCTTC. Translating gives CASSLEARGRIDGYTF. J is TRBJ1-2 and V is TRBV5-6, with 8 bases that match TRBD1. In germline, CDR1 is SGHDT, CDR2 YYEEEE. The ends lost 0 bases at V and 6 bases at J; junction bases unmatched: 10. The CDR3 is made up of 16 amino acids.

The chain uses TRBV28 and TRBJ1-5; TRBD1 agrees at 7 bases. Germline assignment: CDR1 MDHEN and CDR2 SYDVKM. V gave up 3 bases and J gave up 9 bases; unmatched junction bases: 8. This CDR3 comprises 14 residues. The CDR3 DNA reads TGTGCCAGCAGTTTGTACAGGGGAAAGGGGCCCCAGCATTTT. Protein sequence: CASSLYRGKGPQHF.

CDR3 nucleotides: TGCAGTGGCCTGGGGGATGGGGAGCTGTTTTTT. Translation gives CSGLGDGELFF. This sequence joins TRBV20-1 and TRBJ2-2, with D perhaps matching TRBD1 or TRBD2 (5 bases each). Germline V gene sequence: CDR1 DFQATT, CDR2 SNEGSKA (reference sequence). The V end was cut by 7 bases, the J end by 8 bases, with 11 bases between. This CDR3 spans 11 amino acids.

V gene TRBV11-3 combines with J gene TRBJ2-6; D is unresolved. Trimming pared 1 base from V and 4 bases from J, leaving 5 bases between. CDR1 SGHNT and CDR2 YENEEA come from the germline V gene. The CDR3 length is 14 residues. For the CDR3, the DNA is TGTGCCAGCAGCTTAGGTCTAGGGGCCAACGTCCTGACTTTC. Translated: CASSLGLGANVLTF. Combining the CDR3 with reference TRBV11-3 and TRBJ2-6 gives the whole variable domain EAGVVQSPRYKIIEKKQPVAFWCNPISGHNTLYWYLQNLGQGPELLIRYENEEAVDDSQLPKDRFSAERLKGVDSTLKIQPAELGDSAVYLCASSLGLGANVLTFGAGSRLTVL.

The CDR3 DNA reads as TGTGCCAGCGGGGAAAGGGTTCGAGGCGAGCAGTACTTC. As protein: CASGERVRGEQYF. V and J are TRBV12-3 or TRBV12-4 and TRBJ2-7; D not resolved. V was pared by 8 bases and J by 6 bases, with 17 bases between. There are 13 residues in the CDR3.

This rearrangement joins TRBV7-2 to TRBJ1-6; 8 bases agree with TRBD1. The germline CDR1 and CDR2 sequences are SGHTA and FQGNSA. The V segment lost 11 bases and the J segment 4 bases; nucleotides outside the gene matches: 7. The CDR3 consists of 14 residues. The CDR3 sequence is CAPGGQAYNSPLHF. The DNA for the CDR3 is TGTGCCCCGGGGGGACAGGCGTATAATTCACCCCTCCACTTT.

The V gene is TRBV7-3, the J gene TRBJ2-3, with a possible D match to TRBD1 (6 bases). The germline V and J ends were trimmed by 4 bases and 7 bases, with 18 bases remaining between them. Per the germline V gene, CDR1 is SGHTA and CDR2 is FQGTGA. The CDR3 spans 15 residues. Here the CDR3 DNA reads TGTGCCAGCAGCTCACAGCCCACAGGGATAAATACGCAGTATTTT. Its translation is CASSSQPTGINTQYF.

CDR3 nucleotides: TGTGCCAGCAGTTTGAAAACAGGGTCGGAAGCTTTCTTT. Residues: CASSLKTGSEAFF. V is TRBV12-3 or TRBV12-4 and J is TRBJ1-1, with D maybe TRBD1 (6 bases). The CDR3 runs to 13 residues. Trimming removed 3 bases from V and 8 bases from J, with 13 bases in between.

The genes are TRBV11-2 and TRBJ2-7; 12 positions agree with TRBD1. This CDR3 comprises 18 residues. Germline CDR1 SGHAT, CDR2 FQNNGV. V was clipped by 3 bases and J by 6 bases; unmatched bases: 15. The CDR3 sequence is CASSFSSGTGGSPSEQYF. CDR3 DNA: TGTGCCAGCAGCTTTTCGTCCGGGACAGGGGGCTCTCCGAGCGAGCAGTACTTC. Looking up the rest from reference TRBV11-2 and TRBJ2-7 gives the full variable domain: EAGVAQSPRYKIIEKRQSVAFWCNPISGHATLYWYQQILGQGPKLLIQFQNNGVVDDSQLPKDRFSAERLKGVDSTLKIQPAKLEDSAVYLCASSFSSGTGGSPSEQYFGPGTRLTVT.

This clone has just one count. The CDR3 loop reads CASSASSGTNTGELFF. In DNA, the CDR3 is TGTGCCAGCAGCGCTTCTAGCGGAACGAACACCGGGGAGCTGTTTTTT. This chain links TRBV9 with TRBJ2-2; 7 bases line up with TRBD2. The CDR3 has 16 residues. V lost 3 bases and J lost 0; bases outside the gene matches: 5. Per the germline V gene, CDR1 is SGDLS and CDR2 is YYNGEE. The whole variable domain, remainder taken from reference TRBV9 and TRBJ2-2, is DSGVTQTPKHLITATGQRVTLRCSPRSGDLSVYWYQQSLDQGLQFLIQYYNGEERAKGNILERFSAQQFPDLHSELNLSSLELGDSALYFCASSASSGTNTGELFFGEGSRLTVL.

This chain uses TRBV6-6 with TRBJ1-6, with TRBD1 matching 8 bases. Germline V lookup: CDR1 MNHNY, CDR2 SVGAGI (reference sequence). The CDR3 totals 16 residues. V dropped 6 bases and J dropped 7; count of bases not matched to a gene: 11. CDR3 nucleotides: TGTGCCAGCAGCCGCCCCTCAGGGGGCGACAATTCACCCCTCCACTTT. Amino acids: CASSRPSGGDNSPLHF.

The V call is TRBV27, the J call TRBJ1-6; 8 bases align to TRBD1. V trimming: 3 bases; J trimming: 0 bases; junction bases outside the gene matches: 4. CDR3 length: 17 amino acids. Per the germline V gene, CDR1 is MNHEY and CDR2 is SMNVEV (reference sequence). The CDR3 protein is CASSFRDRSSYNSPLHF. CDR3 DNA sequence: TGTGCCAGCAGTTTCCGGGACAGGAGCTCCTATAATTCACCCCTCCACTTT.

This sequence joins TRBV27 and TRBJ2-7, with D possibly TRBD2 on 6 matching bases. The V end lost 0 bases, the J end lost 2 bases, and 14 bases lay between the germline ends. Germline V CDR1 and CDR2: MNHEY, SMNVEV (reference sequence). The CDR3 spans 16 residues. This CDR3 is CASSLSSAGLTYEQYF. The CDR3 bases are TGTGCCAGCAGTTTATCCTCAGCGGGTTTAACCTACGAGCAGTACTTC.

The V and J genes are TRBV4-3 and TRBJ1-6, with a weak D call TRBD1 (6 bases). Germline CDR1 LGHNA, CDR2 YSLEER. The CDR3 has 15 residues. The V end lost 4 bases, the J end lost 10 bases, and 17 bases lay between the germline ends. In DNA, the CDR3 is TGCGCCAGCAGCCTTTACAGGGAGAACATGTCACCCCTCCACTTT. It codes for CASSLYRENMSPLHF.

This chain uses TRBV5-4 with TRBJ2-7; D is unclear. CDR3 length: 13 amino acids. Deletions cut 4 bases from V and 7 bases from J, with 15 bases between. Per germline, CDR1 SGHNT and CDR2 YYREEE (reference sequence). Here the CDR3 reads CASSLERMREQYF. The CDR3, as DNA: TGTGCCAGCAGCCTGGAAAGGATGCGGGAGCAGTACTTC.

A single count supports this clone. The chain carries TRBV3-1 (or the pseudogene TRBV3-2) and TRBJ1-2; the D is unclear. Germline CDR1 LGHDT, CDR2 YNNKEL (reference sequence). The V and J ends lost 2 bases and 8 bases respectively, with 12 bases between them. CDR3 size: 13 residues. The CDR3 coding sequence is TGTGCCAGCAGCCAAAAACCGGGCGCCGGCTACACCTTC. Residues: CASSQKPGAGYTF.

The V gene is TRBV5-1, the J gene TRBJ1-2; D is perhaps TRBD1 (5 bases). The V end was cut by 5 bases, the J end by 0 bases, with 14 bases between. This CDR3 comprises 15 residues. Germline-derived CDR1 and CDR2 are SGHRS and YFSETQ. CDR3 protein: CASRDTVTSNYGYTF. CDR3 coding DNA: TGCGCCAGCAGGGACACCGTAACTTCTAACTATGGCTACACCTTC.